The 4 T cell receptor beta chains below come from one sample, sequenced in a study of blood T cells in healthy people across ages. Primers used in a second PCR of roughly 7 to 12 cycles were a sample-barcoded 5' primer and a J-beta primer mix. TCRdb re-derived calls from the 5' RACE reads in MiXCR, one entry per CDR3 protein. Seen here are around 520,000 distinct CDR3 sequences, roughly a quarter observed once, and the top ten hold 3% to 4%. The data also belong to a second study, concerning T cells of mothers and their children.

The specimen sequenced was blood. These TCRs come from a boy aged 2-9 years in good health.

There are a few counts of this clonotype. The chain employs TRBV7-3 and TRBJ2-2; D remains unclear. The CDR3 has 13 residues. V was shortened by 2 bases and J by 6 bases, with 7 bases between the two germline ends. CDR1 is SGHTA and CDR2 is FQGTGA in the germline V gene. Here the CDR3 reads CASSLDVAGELFF. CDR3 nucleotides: TGTGCCAGCAGCTTAGACGTGGCCGGGGAGCTGTTTTTT.

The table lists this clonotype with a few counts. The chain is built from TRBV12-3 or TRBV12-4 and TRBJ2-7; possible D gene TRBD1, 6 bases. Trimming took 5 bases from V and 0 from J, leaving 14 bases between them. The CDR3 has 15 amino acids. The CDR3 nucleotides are TGTGCCAGCAGTCAAAGGGGGATCGGCTCCTACGAGCAGTACTTC. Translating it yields CASSQRGIGSYEQYF.

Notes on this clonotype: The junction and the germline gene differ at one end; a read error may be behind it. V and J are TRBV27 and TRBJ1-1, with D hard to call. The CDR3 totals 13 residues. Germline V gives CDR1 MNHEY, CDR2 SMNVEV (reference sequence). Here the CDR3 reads CASSLTVNAEAFF. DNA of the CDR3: TGTGCCTCCTCTCTCACTGTGAACGCTGAAGCTTTCTTT.

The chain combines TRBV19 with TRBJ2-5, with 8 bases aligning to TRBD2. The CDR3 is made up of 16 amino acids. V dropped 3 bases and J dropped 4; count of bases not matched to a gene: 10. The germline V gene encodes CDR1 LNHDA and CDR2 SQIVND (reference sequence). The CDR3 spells CASSIVGGALGETQYF. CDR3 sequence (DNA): TGTGCCAGTAGTATTGTCGGGGGGGCCCTAGGAGAGACCCAGTACTTC. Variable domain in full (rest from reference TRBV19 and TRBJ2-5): DGGITQSPKYLFRKEGQNVTLSCEQNLNHDAMYWYRQDPGQGLRLIYYSQIVNDFQKGDIAEGYSVSREKKESFPLTVTSAQKNPTAFYLCASSIVGGALGETQYFGPGTRLLVL.